Listed here is a single TCR beta chain. The antigen is unknown. This sample was included in a study of cytomegalovirus exposure and HLA in healthy donors. CDR1 is SGHNT and CDR2 is YYREEE in the germline V gene (reference sequence). Between the trimmed V and J ends, which lost 0 bases and 3 bases, there was a span of 12 bases. This CDR3 comprises 15 residues. Repertoires were generated with immunoSEQ multiplex PCR, while TCRdb's copy carries only in-frame clones and drops some. Of 150,000 to 250,000 clones detected, 81% appear once; the ten largest clones hold 1% to 1.5%. Study-wide findings and caveats: Most TCRs appeared rarely, but some public TCRs recurred in many donors.

The rearrangement uses TRBV5-4 and TRBJ1-2; tentatively, D is TRBD1 (6 bases). Sequenced: PBMCs. This receptor was taken from a woman under 40 in good health and CMV-seronegative. CDR3 protein: CASSLVQGSDYGYTF. CDR3 nucleotides: TGTGCCAGCAGCTTGGTACAGGGATCTGACTATGGCTACACCTTC.